The sequence of this T cell receptor (beta chain) was determined in a study of T cell responses to AZD1222 COVID-19 vaccine. Per germline, CDR1 SGHVS and CDR2 FNYEAQ. The CDR3 is made up of 16 amino acids. Trimming took 2 bases from V and 1 from J, leaving 11 bases between them. Analyses pooled second doses at about 4 or about 12 weeks. Sequencing was performed with immunoSEQ multiplex PCR; in TCRdb, only in-frame clones are kept and a portion is missing. The sample contains fewer than 120,000 clones, about 94% of which appear only once. The TCR sequence derives from an adult who received the AZD1222 COVID-19 vaccine. Source: peripheral blood, taken 28 days after the second AZD1222 dose. The chain links TRBV7-6 to TRBJ2-2; D is uncertain. CDR3 protein: CASSLNPPKNTGELFF. CDR3 coding DNA: TGTGCCAGCAGCTTAAACCCTCCAAAGAACACCGGGGAGCTGTTTTTT.